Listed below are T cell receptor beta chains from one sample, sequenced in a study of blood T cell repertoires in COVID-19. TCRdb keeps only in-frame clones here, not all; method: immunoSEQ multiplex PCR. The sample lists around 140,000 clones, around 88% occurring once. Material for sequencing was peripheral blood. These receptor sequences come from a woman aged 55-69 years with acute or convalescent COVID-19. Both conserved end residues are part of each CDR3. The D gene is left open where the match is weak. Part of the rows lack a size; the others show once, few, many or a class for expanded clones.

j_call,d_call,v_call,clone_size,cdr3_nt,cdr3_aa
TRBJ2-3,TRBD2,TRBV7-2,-,TGTGCCAGCAGCTCTAGCGGGATTAGCACAGATACGCAGTATTTT,CASSSSGISTDTQYF
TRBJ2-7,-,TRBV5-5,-,TGTGCCAGCAGCCCCTCGGGGAGCCTCAGGGAGCAGTACTTC,CASSPSGSLREQYF
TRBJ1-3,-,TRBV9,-,TGTGCCAGCAGCGTAGTGGAGTCTGGAAACACCATATATTTT,CASSVVESGNTIYF
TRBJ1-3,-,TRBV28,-,TGTGCCAGCAGTCCGATGCCCGGGAGAATTTCTGGAAACACCATATATTTT,CASSPMPGRISGNTIYF
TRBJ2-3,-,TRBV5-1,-,TGCGCCAGCAGCCCCTCTACTTATAGCACAGATACGCAGTATTTT,CASSPSTYSTDTQYF
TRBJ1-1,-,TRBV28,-,TGTGCCAGCAGTGATCCCCGGGGGGGCAACACTGAAGCTTTCTTT,CASSDPRGGNTEAFF
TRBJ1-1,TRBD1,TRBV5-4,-,TGTGCCAGCAGCTTCGACGGACAGGGGACCACTGAAGCTTTCTTT,CASSFDGQGTTEAFF
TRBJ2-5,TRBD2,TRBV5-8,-,TGTGCCAGCAGCTGGGGAGGGTCGGGAGAGACCCAGTACTTC,CASSWGGSGETQYF
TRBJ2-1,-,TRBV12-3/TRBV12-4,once,TGTGCCAGCAGTTCCAGGGGTTCGCAGTTCTTC,CASSSRGSQFF
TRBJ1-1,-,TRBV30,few,TGTGCCTGGAGCAGGGTGAACACTGAAGCTTTCTTT,CAWSRVNTEAFF
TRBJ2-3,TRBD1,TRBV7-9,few,TGTGCCAGCAGGGACCGTCATAACAGGGGTACAGATACGCAGTATTTT,CASRDRHNRGTDTQYF
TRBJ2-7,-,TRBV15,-,TGTGCCACCAGCAGTTATAGAGCCCGAGAGGAGCAGTACTTC,CATSSYRAREEQYF
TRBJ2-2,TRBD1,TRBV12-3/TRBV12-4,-,TGTGCCAGCAGTGGGACAGCCCCCGGGGAGCTGTTTTTT,CASSGTAPGELFF
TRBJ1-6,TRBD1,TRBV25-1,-,TGTGCCAGCAGACAGACAGGGCAAAATTCACCCCTCCACTTT,CASRQTGQNSPLHF
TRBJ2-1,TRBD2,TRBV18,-,TGTGCCAGCTCGCCTATCAGCGGGACCTACAATGAGCAGTTCTTC,CASSPISGTYNEQFF